This TCR beta chain was sequenced for a study of T cell repertoires in aging, cancer and after chemotherapy. The overall study: Repeat sampling of healthy donors over several months to years showed clear clonal overlap. Roughly 9.1 million TCR reads were in the whole dataset.

A mixed TRB-A/B primer pool amplified rearranged TRB by multiplex touch-down PCR. From the multiplex PCR reads, TCRdb called clonotypes with MiXCR, one entry per CDR3 protein. There are about 9,400 distinct CDR3 sequences in the sample; under 45% occur only once, and 3.5% to 4% lies in the top ten. In regard to this clonotype: The antigen is not known.

The V gene's germline CDR1 is MNHEY and CDR2 SVGAGI. V was cut by 7 bases and J by 8 bases, with 9 bases left in between. The CDR3 totals 12 residues. Peripheral blood genomic DNA, not sorted cells or RNA, was the template. Whole-study findings and limits: Rebound thymic output was suggested by rising median generation probability during chemotherapy in each cancer cohort.

This chain links TRBV6-5 with TRBJ1-6; the D is unclear. The sequence derives from a human donor in good health. The sequencing sample was made of blood. CDR3 in amino acids: CASTESHSPLHF. CDR3 coding DNA: TGTGCCAGCACCGAATCCCATTCACCCCTCCACTTT.